What follows are 24 T cell receptor beta chains derived from one specimen sequenced in a study of blood T cell repertoires in COVID-19. The assay was immunoSEQ multiplex PCR, and TCRdb's table has in-frame clones only and misses some. The sample has about 240,000 clones, about 88% seen once; the top ten hold roughly a tenth. The sequenced material came from peripheral blood. Receptors were obtained from a woman aged 45 to 65 with COVID-19, enrolled during active disease.

The chain carries TRBV11-2 and TRBJ1-2; 7 bases match TRBD1. CDR3 length: 14 residues. V dropped 5 bases and J dropped 7; count of bases not matched to a gene: 10. Germline V gene sequence: CDR1 SGHAT, CDR2 FQNNGV. CDR3 DNA: TGTGCCAGCAGCGCTCAAGACAGGGAGTCTGGCTACACCTTC. Amino acids: CASSAQDRESGYTF.

Here the CDR3 reads CASSLTGFNTEAFF. DNA for the CDR3: TGTGCCAGCAGTCTCACAGGGTTTAACACTGAAGCTTTCTTT. This rearrangement joins TRBV25-1 to TRBJ1-1, with D perhaps TRBD1 (6 bases). Germline V CDR1 and CDR2: MGHDK, SYGVNS. The length of the CDR3 is 14 residues. V lost 5 bases, J lost 2 bases, and 12 bases lay in between. Variable domain in full (rest from reference TRBV25-1 and TRBJ1-1): EADIYQTPRYLVIGTGKKITLECSQTMGHDKMYWYQQDPGMELHLIHYSYGVNSTEKGDLSSESTVSRIRTEHFPLTLESARPSHTSQYLCASSLTGFNTEAFFGQGTRLTVV.

The genes are TRBV24-1 and TRBJ2-3; D perhaps matches TRBD1 (6 bases). The germline V gene encodes CDR1 KGHDR and CDR2 SFDVKD. CDR3 length: 16 residues. V was cut by 4 bases and J by 2 bases, with 15 bases left in between. CDR3: CATSESTGFYTDTQYF. The DNA for the CDR3 is TGTGCCACCAGTGAATCGACAGGATTTTACACAGATACGCAGTATTTT.

The chain recombines TRBV2 with TRBJ2-1; 8 bases are shared with TRBD1. V shed 6 bases, J shed 9 bases, and the junction held 7 bases outside the gene matches. This CDR3 is 13 amino acids long. Germline V gene sequence: CDR1 SNHLY, CDR2 FYNNEI. The CDR3 sequence: CASRVQGGGEQFF. Here the CDR3 DNA reads TGTGCCAGCAGGGTACAGGGGGGAGGTGAGCAGTTCTTC.

V and J are TRBV3-1 (or the pseudogene TRBV3-2) and TRBJ2-7; the D gene is possibly TRBD1 (5 bases). Trimming pared 0 bases from V and 10 bases from J, leaving 10 bases between. The CDR3 runs 12 residues. CDR1 is LGHDT and CDR2 is YNNKEL in the germline V gene (reference sequence). This chain's CDR3 is CASSQDRVGQYF. The CDR3 nucleotides are TGTGCCAGCAGCCAAGACAGGGTCGGTCAGTACTTC.

This chain connects TRBV19 to TRBJ2-3; TRBD2 aligns across 8 bases. The CDR3 extends over 14 amino acids. Germline CDR1 LNHDA, CDR2 SQIVND (reference sequence). V shed 0 bases, J shed 4 bases, and the junction held 0 bases outside the gene matches. The CDR3 reads CASSIERGADTQYF. The CDR3 region has the DNA TGTGCCAGTAGTATAGAGCGGGGGGCAGATACGCAGTATTTT.

This chain joins TRBV28 and TRBJ1-5; 8 nucleotides match TRBD1. Germline V CDR1 and CDR2: MDHEN, SYDVKM. The CDR3 length is 16 residues. Germline trimming cut 6 bases from V and 11 bases from J; bases unmatched to any gene: 18. The chain's CDR3 is CASRSSGQGHLTTQHF. The CDR3 DNA sequence: TGTGCCAGCAGGTCATCAGGACAGGGCCACTTGACGACCCAGCATTTT.

The V call is TRBV18, the J call TRBJ2-1; 9 nucleotides align to TRBD2. Looked up from germline, CDR1 is KGHSH and CDR2 is LQKENI. With V trimmed by 3 bases and J by 4 bases, 4 bases remained unmatched. This CDR3 region has 15 residues. The CDR3, as DNA: TGTGCCAGCTCACCTCTAGCGGGGATATACAATGAGCAGTTCTTC. It specifies CASSPLAGIYNEQFF.

The chain carries TRBV7-7 and TRBJ1-1; the match to TRBD1 covers 7 bases. This CDR3 comprises 15 residues. Germline V gene lookup returns CDR1 SSHAT and CDR2 FNYEAQ (reference sequence). The V and J ends lost 3 bases and 0 bases, in that order; junction bases with no gene match: 4. For the CDR3, the DNA is TGTGCCAGCAGCTTTACAGGGGTGATGAACACTGAAGCTTTCTTT. This sequence encodes CASSFTGVMNTEAFF.

The chain joins TRBV19 to TRBJ1-1, with unresolved D. The CDR3 loop spans 15 amino acids. The V and J ends lost 6 bases and 1 base respectively, with 15 bases between them. Germline loops: CDR1 LNHDA, CDR2 SQIVND (reference sequence). In DNA, the CDR3 is TGTGCCAGTAGATTGAACTGGGCAGGGAACACTGAAGCTTTCTTT. This gives the protein CASRLNWAGNTEAFF.

This chain uses TRBV19 with TRBJ2-5; 9 nucleotides agree with TRBD1. The CDR3 totals 14 residues. The germline gives CDR1 LNHDA, CDR2 SQIVND (reference sequence). The V and J ends lost 5 bases and 7 bases, in that order; junction bases with no gene match: 8. The CDR3 nucleotides are TGTGCCAGTAGTCCTCCGGGACAGGGTGTGACCCAGTACTTC. Translation gives CASSPPGQGVTQYF.

This clone was counted a single time. This chain joins TRBV5-1 and TRBJ2-5; 8 positions agree with TRBD1. J was trimmed by 1 base and V by 3 bases; bases with no gene match: 5. This CDR3 contains 15 residues. Germline V lookup: CDR1 SGHRS, CDR2 YFSETQ. CDR3 sequence (DNA): TGCGCCAGCAGCTCAGCAACAGGGGGCCAAGAGACCCAGTACTTC. This gives the protein CASSSATGGQETQYF.

The rearrangement joins TRBV5-1 to TRBJ2-3, with a tentative D call TRBD1 (6 bases). Deletions cut 4 bases from V and 0 bases from J, with 12 bases between. The CDR3 loop spans 15 amino acids. Germline V gene data show CDR1 as SGHRS and CDR2 as YFSETQ. CDR3: CASSPGQISTDTQYF. CDR3 in DNA: TGCGCCAGCAGCCCCGGACAGATAAGCACAGATACGCAGTATTTT.

The sample holds one count of this clone. V usage is TRBV27 and J usage is TRBJ1-2, with 7 bases lining up with TRBD1. This CDR3 contains 12 residues. Germline assignment: CDR1 MNHEY and CDR2 SMNVEV (reference sequence). Losses at the gene ends were 4 bases for V and 8 bases for J; bases not matched to a gene: 4. CDR3 DNA: TGTGCCAGCAGTTCCCAGGGGGACGGCTACACCTTC. This gives the protein CASSSQGDGYTF.

The chain couples TRBV5-1 to TRBJ2-3, with 7 positions matching TRBD2. CDR1 and CDR2 (germline): SGHRS, YFSETQ. This CDR3 spans 15 amino acids. V lost 4 bases, J lost 1 base, and 6 bases stayed unmatched. Written as DNA, the CDR3 is TGCGCCAGCAGCCTTAGCGGGCCGCGCACAGATACGCAGTATTTT. This sequence encodes CASSLSGPRTDTQYF.

This chain links TRBV25-1 with TRBJ2-5; a possible D gene is TRBD1 (5 bases). Trimming stripped 4 bases from V and 5 bases from J, with 8 bases between. The CDR3 is made up of 12 amino acids. CDR1 is MGHDK, CDR2 SYGVNS, per germline. CDR3 DNA sequence: TGTGCCAGCAGTGGCCCAGGGGAGACCCAGTACTTC. Its translation is CASSGPGETQYF. The whole variable domain, filled in from reference TRBV25-1 and TRBJ2-5, reads EADIYQTPRYLVIGTGKKITLECSQTMGHDKMYWYQQDPGMELHLIHYSYGVNSTEKGDLSSESTVSRIRTEHFPLTLESARPSHTSQYLCASSGPGETQYFGPGTRLLVL.

The rearrangement joins TRBV4-1 to TRBJ1-4; TRBD1 agrees at 7 bases. Germline trimming cut 1 base from V and 7 bases from J; bases unmatched to any gene: 6. The CDR3 is 15 residues long. The V gene's germline CDR1 is MGHRA and CDR2 YSYEKL. DNA of the CDR3: TGCGCCAGCAGCCAAGTAGGCTACAGGGGTGAAAAACTGTTTTTT. As protein: CASSQVGYRGEKLFF.

The J gene is TRBJ1-3, the V gene TRBV19; D perhaps matches TRBD1 (5 bases). This CDR3 contains 15 residues. V lost 3 bases to trimming and J lost 3 bases, with 12 bases between them. Germline V CDR1 and CDR2: LNHDA, SQIVND (reference sequence). The CDR3 sequence is CASSIGGVYGNTIYF. The CDR3 bases are TGTGCCAGTAGTATCGGAGGGGTGTATGGAAACACCATATATTTT.

The chain employs TRBV7-5 and TRBJ2-4; the D call in the table, TRBD1, was not verified against the DNA. TRBV7-5 is labeled a pseudogene. The CDR3 is 17 amino acids. The CDR3 loop reads CARSLGQADLAKNIQYF. The CDR3 nucleotides are TGTGCCAGAAGCTTAGGACAGGCAGACCTAGCCAAAAACATTCAGTACTTC.

In its sample, this clone was seen a few times. The V call is TRBV20-1, the J call TRBJ2-1; possible D gene TRBD2, 5 bases. The CDR3 runs to 13 residues. V lost 3 bases to trimming and J lost 7 bases, with 13 bases between them. Germline V gene sequence: CDR1 DFQATT, CDR2 SNEGSKA (reference sequence). The CDR3 here is CSASPGIVNEQFF. The CDR3 coding sequence is TGCAGTGCTAGTCCCGGGATAGTGAATGAGCAGTTCTTC.

This clone was observed a few times. V is TRBV15 and J is TRBJ1-5; D is ambiguous. The CDR3 is made up of 16 amino acids. CDR1 is LNHNV, CDR2 YYDKDF, per germline (reference sequence). Trimming shortened V by 3 bases and J by 6 bases, and 18 bases separated the two germline ends. The CDR3 spells CATSRPRSPRGQPQHF. CDR3 DNA sequence: TGTGCCACCAGCAGGCCAAGATCACCTAGAGGTCAGCCCCAGCATTTT.

The chain uses TRBV12-2 and TRBJ1-2. TRBV12-2 counts as a pseudogene. The CDR3 consists of 18 residues. CDR3 DNA: TGTGCAAGTCGCGCCGAATACGGGACTACCGGGAAGTGGTATGGCTACACCTTC. This sequence encodes CASRAEYGTTGKWYGYTF.

The chain recombines TRBV19 with TRBJ1-4, with 9 nucleotides matching TRBD1. Germline V lookup: CDR1 LNHDA, CDR2 SQIVND (reference sequence). This CDR3 comprises 15 residues. The ends lost 5 bases at V and 4 bases at J; junction bases unmatched: 5. CDR3 amino acids: CASSGGQGINEKLFF. CDR3 nucleotides: TGTGCCAGTAGTGGAGGACAGGGGATTAATGAAAAACTGTTTTTT. The full variable domain, in which reference TRBV19 and TRBJ1-4 provide the parts outside the CDR3, is DGGITQSPKYLFRKEGQNVTLSCEQNLNHDAMYWYRQDPGQGLRLIYYSQIVNDFQKGDIAEGYSVSREKKESFPLTVTSAQKNPTAFYLCASSGGQGINEKLFFGSGTQLSVL.

The rearrangement uses TRBV27 and TRBJ1-1; a weak D match, TRBD1 (5 bases). Trimming pared 3 bases from V and 2 bases from J, leaving 25 bases between. Germline V gives CDR1 MNHEY, CDR2 SMNVEV (reference sequence). This CDR3 region has 19 residues. This CDR3 is CASSLKGLGGGGANTEAFF. CDR3 bases: TGTGCCAGCAGTTTGAAGGGGTTAGGAGGTGGAGGGGCTAACACTGAAGCTTTCTTT.